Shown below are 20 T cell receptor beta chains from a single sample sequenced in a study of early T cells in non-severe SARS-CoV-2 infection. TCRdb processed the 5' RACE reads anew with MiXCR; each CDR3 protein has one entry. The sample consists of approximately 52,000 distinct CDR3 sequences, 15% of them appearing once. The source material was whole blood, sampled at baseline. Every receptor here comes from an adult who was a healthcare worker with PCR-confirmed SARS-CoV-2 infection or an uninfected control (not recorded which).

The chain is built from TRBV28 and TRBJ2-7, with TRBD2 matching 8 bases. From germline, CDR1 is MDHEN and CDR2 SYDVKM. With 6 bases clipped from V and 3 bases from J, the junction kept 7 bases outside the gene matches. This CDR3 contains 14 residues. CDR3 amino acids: CASRPGGKGYEQYF. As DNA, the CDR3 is TGTGCCAGCAGGCCGGGGGGGAAGGGCTACGAGCAGTACTTC.

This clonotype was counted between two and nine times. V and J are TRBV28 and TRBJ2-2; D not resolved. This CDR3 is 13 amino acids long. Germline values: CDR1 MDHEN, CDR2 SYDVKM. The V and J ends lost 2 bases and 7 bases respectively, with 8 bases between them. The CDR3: CASSLDSGGELFF. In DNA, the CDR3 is TGTGCCAGCAGTTTAGACTCGGGCGGGGAGCTGTTTTTT. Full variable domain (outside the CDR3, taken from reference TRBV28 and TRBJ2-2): DVKVTQSSRYLVKRTGEKVFLECVQDMDHENMFWYRQDPGLGLRLIYFSYDVKMKEKGDIPEGYSVSREKKERFSLILESASTNQTSMYLCASSLDSGGELFFGEGSRLTVL.

DNA for the CDR3: TGTGCAAGTCGCACCAGACAGGGAAAGTCGATGAACACTGAAGCTTTCTTT. Translation: CASRTRQGKSMNTEAFF. The rearrangement uses TRBV12-2 and TRBJ1-1; the D call TRBD1 from the table was never checked on the DNA. TRBV12-2 is marked as a pseudogene. The length of the CDR3 is 17 residues.

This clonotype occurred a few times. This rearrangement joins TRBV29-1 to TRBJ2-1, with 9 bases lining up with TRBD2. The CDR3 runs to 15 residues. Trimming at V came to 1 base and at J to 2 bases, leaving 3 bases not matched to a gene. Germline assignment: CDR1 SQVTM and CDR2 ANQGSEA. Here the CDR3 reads CSVEGLAVTYNEQFF. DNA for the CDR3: TGCAGCGTTGAAGGACTAGCGGTCACCTACAATGAGCAGTTCTTC.

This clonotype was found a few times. The CDR3 nucleotides read TGCGCCAGCAGCCTGCAACCCGATCAGCCCCAGCATTTT. Translating it yields CASSLQPDQPQHF. V usage is TRBV4-1 and J usage is TRBJ1-5; D remains unclear. The CDR3 has 13 amino acids. Germline CDR1 MGHRA, CDR2 YSYEKL. V was pared by 4 bases and J by 5 bases, with 9 bases between.

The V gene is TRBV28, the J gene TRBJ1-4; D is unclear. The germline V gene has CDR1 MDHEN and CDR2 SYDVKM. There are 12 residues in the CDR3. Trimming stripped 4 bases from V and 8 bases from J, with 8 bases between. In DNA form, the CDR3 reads TGTGCCAGCAGTTGGGAGCGGGAAAAACTGTTTTTT. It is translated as CASSWEREKLFF.

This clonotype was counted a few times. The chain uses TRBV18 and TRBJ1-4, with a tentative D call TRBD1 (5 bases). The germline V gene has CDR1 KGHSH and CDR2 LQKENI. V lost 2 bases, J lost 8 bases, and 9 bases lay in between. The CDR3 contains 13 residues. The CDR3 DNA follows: TGTGCCAGCTCACCAAGGACAAGAGAAAAACTGTTTTTT. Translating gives CASSPRTREKLFF.

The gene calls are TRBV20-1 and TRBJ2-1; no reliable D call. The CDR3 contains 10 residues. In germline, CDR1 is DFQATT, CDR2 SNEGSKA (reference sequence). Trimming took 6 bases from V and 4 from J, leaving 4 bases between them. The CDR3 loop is CSAGYNEQFF. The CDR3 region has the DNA TGCAGTGCGGGATACAATGAGCAGTTCTTC.

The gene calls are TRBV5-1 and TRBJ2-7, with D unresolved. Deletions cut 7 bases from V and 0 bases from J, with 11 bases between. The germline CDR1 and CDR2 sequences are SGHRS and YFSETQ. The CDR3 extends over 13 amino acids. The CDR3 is CASGIGNSYEQYF. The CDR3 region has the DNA TGCGCCAGCGGGATCGGCAACTCCTACGAGCAGTACTTC.

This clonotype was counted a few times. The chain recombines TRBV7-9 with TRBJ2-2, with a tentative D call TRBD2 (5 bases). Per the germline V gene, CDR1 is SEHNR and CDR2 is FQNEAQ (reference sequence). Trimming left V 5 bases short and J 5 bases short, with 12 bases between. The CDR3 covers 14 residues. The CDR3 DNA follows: TGTGCCAGCAGCGCCTCCTCGGGGACCGGGGAGCTGTTTTTT. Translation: CASSASSGTGELFF.

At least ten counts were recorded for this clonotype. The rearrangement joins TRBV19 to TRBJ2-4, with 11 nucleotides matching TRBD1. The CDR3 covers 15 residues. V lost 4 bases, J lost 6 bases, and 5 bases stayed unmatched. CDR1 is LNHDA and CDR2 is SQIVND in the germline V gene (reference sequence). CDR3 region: CASSTRTGGTNIQYF. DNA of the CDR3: TGTGCCAGTAGTACGAGGACAGGGGGCACAAACATTCAGTACTTC.

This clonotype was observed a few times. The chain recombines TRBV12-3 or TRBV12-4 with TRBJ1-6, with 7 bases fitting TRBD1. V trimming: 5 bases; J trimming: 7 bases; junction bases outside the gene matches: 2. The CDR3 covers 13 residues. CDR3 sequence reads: CASSPTGNSPLHF. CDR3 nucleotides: TGTGCCAGCAGTCCGACAGGGAATTCACCCCTCCACTTT.

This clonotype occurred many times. The CDR3 coding sequence is TGCGCCAGCAGCATGGGACTAGCGGGAGAAAACATTCAGTACTTC. It translates to CASSMGLAGENIQYF. The V and J genes are TRBV4-1 and TRBJ2-4; 14 bases agree with TRBD2. Germline V gene data show CDR1 as MGHRA and CDR2 as YSYEKL. The CDR3 has 15 residues. V was clipped by 5 bases and J by 5 bases; unmatched bases: 2.

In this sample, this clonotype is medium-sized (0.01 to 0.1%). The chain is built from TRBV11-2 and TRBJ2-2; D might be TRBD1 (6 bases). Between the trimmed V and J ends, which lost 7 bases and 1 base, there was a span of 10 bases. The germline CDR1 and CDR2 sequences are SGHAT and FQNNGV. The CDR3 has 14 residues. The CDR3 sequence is CASNPQGNTGELFF. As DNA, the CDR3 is TGTGCCAGCAACCCACAGGGGAACACCGGGGAGCTGTTTTTT.

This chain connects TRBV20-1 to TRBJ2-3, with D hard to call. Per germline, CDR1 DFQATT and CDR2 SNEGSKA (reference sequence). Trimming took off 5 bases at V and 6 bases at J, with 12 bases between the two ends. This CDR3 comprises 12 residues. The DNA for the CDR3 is TGCAGTGCTTGGAAGGGATCGGATACGCAGTATTTT. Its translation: CSAWKGSDTQYF.

The CDR3 nucleotides read TGTGCCAGCAGCTTCCGGCAACGTCAAGATACGCAGTATTTT. Translating it yields CASSFRQRQDTQYF. This chain links TRBV5-5 with TRBJ2-3, with unresolved D. Looked up from germline, CDR1 is SGHKS and CDR2 is YYEKEE (reference sequence). V lost 2 bases, J lost 5 bases, and 12 bases lay in between. There are 14 residues in the CDR3. Filled out from reference TRBV5-5 and TRBJ2-3, the complete variable domain reads DAGVTQSPTHLIKTRGQQVTLRCSPISGHKSVSWYQQVLGQGPQFIFQYYEKEERGRGNFPDRFSARQFPNYSSELNVNALLLGDSALYLCASSFRQRQDTQYFGPGTRLTVL.

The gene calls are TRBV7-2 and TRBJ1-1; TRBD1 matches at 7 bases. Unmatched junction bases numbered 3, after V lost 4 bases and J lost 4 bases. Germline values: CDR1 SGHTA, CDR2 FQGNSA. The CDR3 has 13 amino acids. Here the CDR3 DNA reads TGTGCCAGCAGCTCCGACAGGGTCACTGAAGCTTTCTTT. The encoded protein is CASSSDRVTEAFF.

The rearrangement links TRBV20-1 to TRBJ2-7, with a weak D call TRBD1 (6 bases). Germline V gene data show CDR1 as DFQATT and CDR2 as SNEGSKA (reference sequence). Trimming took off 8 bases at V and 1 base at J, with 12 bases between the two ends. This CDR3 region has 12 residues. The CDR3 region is CSPRQASYEQYF. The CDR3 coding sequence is TGCAGTCCCCGACAGGCTTCCTACGAGCAGTACTTC.

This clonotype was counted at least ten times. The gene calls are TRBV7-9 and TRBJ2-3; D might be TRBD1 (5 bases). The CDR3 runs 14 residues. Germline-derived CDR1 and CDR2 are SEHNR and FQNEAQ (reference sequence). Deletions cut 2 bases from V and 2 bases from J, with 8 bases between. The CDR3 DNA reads TGTGCCAGCAGCTTAAGGGGCTTCACAGATACGCAGTATTTT. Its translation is CASSLRGFTDTQYF.

Written as DNA, the CDR3 is TGTGCCAGCAGCCCGGGGAGGGCTTCTGGAAACACCATATATTTT. Its translation is CASSPGRASGNTIYF. The chain recombines TRBV7-9 with TRBJ1-3; D gene ambiguous. Trimming shortened V by 5 bases and J by 1 base, and 12 bases separated the two germline ends. The CDR3 is made up of 15 amino acids. Germline-derived CDR1 and CDR2 are SEHNR and FQNEAQ (reference sequence).